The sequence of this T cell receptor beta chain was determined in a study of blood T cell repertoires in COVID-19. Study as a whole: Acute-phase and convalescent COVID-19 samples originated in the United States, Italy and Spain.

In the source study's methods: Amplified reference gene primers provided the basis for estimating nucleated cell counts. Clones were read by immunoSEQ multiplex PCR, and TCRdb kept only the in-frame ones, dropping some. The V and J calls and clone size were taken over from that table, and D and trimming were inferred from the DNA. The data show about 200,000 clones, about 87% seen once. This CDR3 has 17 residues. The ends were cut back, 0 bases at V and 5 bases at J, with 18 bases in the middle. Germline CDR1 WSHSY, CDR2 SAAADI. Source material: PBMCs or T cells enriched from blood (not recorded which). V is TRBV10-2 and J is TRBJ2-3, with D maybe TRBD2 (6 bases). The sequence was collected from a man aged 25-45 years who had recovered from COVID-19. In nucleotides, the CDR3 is TGCGCCAGCAGTGAGTCGTCGCGGGGTGGCCGAGGAGATACGCAGTATTTT. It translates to CASSESSRGGRGDTQYF.